Listed here are 19 T cell receptor beta chains from one sample, sequenced in a study of blood T cell repertoires in COVID-19. Data came from immunoSEQ multiplex PCR; TCRdb stores just in-frame clones and leaves some out. This sample has more than 100,000 clones, with about four fifths found just once. The sequencing sample was made of peripheral blood. The receptors derive from a woman aged 60-70 years with active or convalescent COVID-19.

With respect to this clone: This same CDR3 is encoded by further DNA sequences in the sample. The rearrangement joins TRBV2 to TRBJ1-2; D unresolved. Germline lookup yields CDR1 SNHLY and CDR2 FYNNEI. The CDR3 length is 13 residues. V gave up 0 bases and J gave up 6 bases, with 8 bases separating them. This CDR3 reads CASSEAGRDGYTF. The CDR3 DNA follows: TGTGCCAGCAGTGAAGCTGGGAGGGATGGCTACACCTTC.

This chain uses TRBV7-8 with TRBJ2-2; TRBD1 is a possible D gene (5 bases). Germline lookup yields CDR1 SGHVS and CDR2 FQNEAQ. The CDR3 spans 19 residues. Trimming pared 1 base from V and 2 bases from J, leaving 20 bases between. CDR3 bases: TGTGCCAGCAGCTTAGTGGGGCGCCCTGGGGCGTTAAACACCGGGGAGCTGTTTTTT. Its translation: CASSLVGRPGALNTGELFF.

This rearrangement joins TRBV30 to TRBJ1-2; weak D call: TRBD1 (5 bases). Germline V gene sequence: CDR1 GTSNPN, CDR2 SVGIG (reference sequence). Trimming removed 0 bases from V and 7 bases from J, with 9 bases in between. The CDR3 is made up of 12 amino acids. This CDR3 is CAWSVMGLGYTF. The CDR3, as DNA: TGTGCCTGGAGTGTGATGGGGCTTGGCTACACCTTC.

The chain uses TRBV19 and TRBJ1-5, with D possibly TRBD1 on 5 matching bases. The CDR3 is made up of 14 amino acids. Trimming took 7 bases from V and 2 from J, leaving 12 bases between them. Germline-derived CDR1 and CDR2 are LNHDA and SQIVND (reference sequence). The CDR3 loop is CASTSLQGNQPQHF. CDR3 sequence (DNA): TGTGCCAGTACATCCCTACAGGGCAATCAGCCCCAGCATTTT.

The chain carries TRBV9 and TRBJ2-5, with TRBD2 matching 9 bases. Unmatched junction bases numbered 1, after V lost 2 bases and J lost 5 bases. Germline V gene data show CDR1 as SGDLS and CDR2 as YYNGEE. The CDR3 covers 13 residues. The CDR3 DNA reads as TGTGCCAGCAGCGTGGGACTAGCTGAGACCCAGTACTTC. Translated: CASSVGLAETQYF. The variable domain in full, with the rest retrieved from reference TRBV9 and TRBJ2-5, is DSGVTQTPKHLITATGQRVTLRCSPRSGDLSVYWYQQSLDQGLQFLIQYYNGEERAKGNILERFSAQQFPDLHSELNLSSLELGDSALYFCASSVGLAETQYFGPGTRLLVL.

This chain links TRBV2 with TRBJ1-2, with TRBD1 matching 8 bases. Unmatched junction bases numbered 6, after V lost 10 bases and J lost 2 bases. The CDR3 is 13 residues long. Germline V gene sequence: CDR1 SNHLY, CDR2 FYNNEI. This CDR3 reads CATVGQVNYGYTF. CDR3 coding DNA: TGTGCCACTGTGGGACAGGTGAACTATGGCTACACCTTC. The whole variable domain, remainder taken from reference TRBV2 and TRBJ1-2, is EPEVTQTPSHQVTQMGQEVILRCVPISNHLYFYWYRQILGQKVEFLVSFYNNEISEKSEIFDDQFSVERPDGSNFTLKIRSTKLEDSAMYFCATVGQVNYGYTFGSGTRLTVV.

This clone came up a few times. This chain joins TRBV25-1 and TRBJ1-2; no firm D call. CDR1 and CDR2 from the germline V gene are MGHDK and SYGVNS. This CDR3 contains 14 residues. V lost 7 bases and J 12 bases, leaving 24 bases between the germline ends. Here the CDR3 reads CASKFNRSSREDTF. In DNA, the CDR3 is TGTGCCAGCAAGTTTAACCGGTCCTCTCGTGAAGACACCTTC.

This sequence joins TRBV5-1 and TRBJ1-4, with D unresolved. CDR1 SGHRS and CDR2 YFSETQ come from the germline V gene. This CDR3 is built from 14 residues. Trimming stripped 4 bases from V and 4 bases from J, with 11 bases between. The CDR3: CASSPEDFNEKLFF. DNA for the CDR3: TGCGCCAGCAGCCCAGAGGACTTTAATGAAAAACTGTTTTTT.

V and J are TRBV18 and TRBJ2-1, with TRBD2 matching over 8 bases. Germline-derived CDR1 and CDR2 are KGHSH and LQKENI. The CDR3 length is 14 residues. V shed 6 bases and J 8 bases; nucleotides not matched to a gene: 9. CDR3 residues: CASSVGLVVDEQFF. In nucleotides, the CDR3 is TGTGCCAGCTCTGTGGGACTAGTGGTTGATGAGCAGTTCTTC.

This chain links TRBV28 with TRBJ2-4; 8 nucleotides agree with TRBD2. Per the germline V gene, CDR1 is MDHEN and CDR2 is SYDVKM. The V segment lost 6 bases and the J segment 13 bases; nucleotides outside the gene matches: 8. CDR3 length equals 12 residues. CDR3 sequence: CASSPGRENQYF. The CDR3 DNA is TGTGCCAGCAGCCCCGGGAGGGAGAACCAGTACTTC.

The gene calls are TRBV19 and TRBJ1-2, with TRBD1 as a possible D gene (6 bases). This CDR3 has 11 residues. Germline-derived CDR1 and CDR2 are LNHDA and SQIVND (reference sequence). V was pared by 4 bases and J by 8 bases, with 8 bases between. Here the CDR3 DNA reads TGTGCCAGTAGTAACAGGGCGGGCTACACCTTC. Its translation is CASSNRAGYTF. Full variable domain (missing parts from reference TRBV19 and TRBJ1-2): DGGITQSPKYLFRKEGQNVTLSCEQNLNHDAMYWYRQDPGQGLRLIYYSQIVNDFQKGDIAEGYSVSREKKESFPLTVTSAQKNPTAFYLCASSNRAGYTFGSGTRLTVV.

On this clone itself: Relative to the germline gene, one junction end is altered; a read error may explain this. The chain has TRBV19 and TRBJ1-6; possible D gene TRBD1, 5 bases. The CDR3 runs to 12 residues. CDR1 is LNHDA, CDR2 SQIVND, per germline (reference sequence). CDR3 DNA sequence: TGTGCCACTAGTAAGGGGAATTCACCCCTCCACTTT. Translation: CATSKGNSPLHF.

The chain recombines TRBV6-2 or TRBV6-3 with TRBJ1-6; 10 nucleotides align to TRBD1. The CDR3 has 18 residues. With V trimmed by 6 bases and J by 6 bases, 14 bases remained unmatched. The germline gives CDR1 MNHEY, CDR2 SVGEGT. The CDR3 nucleotides are TGTGCCAGCAGCCCTAGGGACAGGGGAGAGGGATTTAATTCACCCCTCCACTTT. This gives the protein CASSPRDRGEGFNSPLHF.

CDR3 sequence reads: CASSKEGAPAFF. As DNA, the CDR3 is TGTGCCAGCAGTAAAGAGGGGGCGCCGGCTTTCTTT. This rearrangement joins TRBV2 to TRBJ1-1, with 7 bases aligning to TRBD1. Per the germline V gene, CDR1 is SNHLY and CDR2 is FYNNEI. This CDR3 has 12 residues. The junction had 8 bases not matched to a gene; V was cut back by 5 bases and J by 11 bases.

This clone has just one count. The V and J genes are TRBV19 and TRBJ2-1; 9 bases are a match to TRBD2. Germline CDR1 LNHDA, CDR2 SQIVND (reference sequence). The V segment lost 0 bases and the J segment 7 bases; nucleotides outside the gene matches: 7. CDR3 length: 16 residues. CDR3 sequence (DNA): TGTGCCAGTAGTATAGAGCCAGCGGGGGGATATAATGAGCAGTTCTTC. Its protein is CASSIEPAGGYNEQFF.

The J gene is TRBJ2-7, the V gene TRBV7-9, with a tentative D call TRBD2 (6 bases). Germline V lookup: CDR1 SEHNR, CDR2 FQNEAQ (reference sequence). CDR3 length: 15 amino acids. Trimming cost V 3 bases and J 5 bases, with 17 bases left between them. This CDR3 reads CASSFVPGVIDEQYF. CDR3 in DNA: TGTGCCAGCAGCTTCGTCCCGGGAGTTATCGACGAGCAGTACTTC.

This clone was detected only a few times. The chain combines TRBV10-3 with TRBJ2-7, with 8 bases that match TRBD2. Trimming cost V 6 bases and J 0 bases; bases outside gene matches: 4. In germline, CDR1 is ENHRY, CDR2 SYGVKD. This CDR3 has 14 residues. The CDR3 DNA reads TGTGCCATCAGACCCGGGACTAGCTCCTACGAGCAGTACTTC. It encodes CAIRPGTSSYEQYF.

V usage is TRBV4-1 and J usage is TRBJ1-1; tentative D call: TRBD1 (5 bases). This CDR3 comprises 14 residues. CDR1 and CDR2 from the germline V gene are MGHRA and YSYEKL. Trimming left V 2 bases short and J 2 bases short, with 9 bases between. The chain's CDR3 is CASSQTGVNTEAFF. The CDR3 coding sequence is TGCGCCAGCAGCCAAACAGGAGTCAACACTGAAGCTTTCTTT.

The J gene is TRBJ1-6, the V gene TRBV4-1; D unresolved. CDR3 length: 15 amino acids. The V gene's germline CDR1 is MGHRA and CDR2 YSYEKL. V was clipped by 0 bases and J by 5 bases, with 8 bases between them. The CDR3 sequence: CASSQDIPDNSPLHF. CDR3 in DNA: TGCGCCAGCAGCCAAGATATTCCTGATAATTCACCCCTCCACTTT.